A single sample gave rise to the 13 T cell receptor beta chains below, sequenced in a study of cytomegalovirus exposure and HLA in healthy donors. A multiplex PCR was run with 60 Vbeta primers and 13 Jbeta primers. The protocol was immunoSEQ multiplex PCR, while the TCRdb copy is restricted to in-frame clones and leaves out a portion. In the table there are about 130,000 clones, around 70% of which are singletons. The sample consisted of PBMCs. The source is a man in his forties in good health and CMV-seropositive.

This clone was counted a few times. The chain links TRBV6-5 to TRBJ1-5; TRBD1 aligns across 10 bases. CDR1 is MNHEY and CDR2 is SVGAGI in the germline V gene. This CDR3 region has 15 residues. V lost 5 bases and J lost 6; bases outside the gene matches: 7. This CDR3 is CASSRRQGARQPQHF. CDR3 in DNA: TGTGCCAGCAGTCGACGACAGGGGGCGCGTCAGCCCCAGCATTTT.

J is TRBJ2-3 and V is TRBV6-6, with 7 bases lining up with TRBD1. CDR1 and CDR2 from the germline V gene are MNHNY and SVGAGI (reference sequence). The CDR3 runs 13 residues. The V segment lost 5 bases and the J segment 9 bases; nucleotides outside the gene matches: 8. The CDR3 sequence: CASSPSYRGTQYF. DNA of the CDR3: TGTGCCAGCAGTCCCTCATACAGGGGCACGCAGTATTTT.

The CDR3: CASSIYSVSGNTIYF. The CDR3 DNA is TGTGCCAGTAGTATATATTCAGTATCTGGAAACACCATATATTTT. The chain joins TRBV19 to TRBJ1-3; D remains unclear. Trimming removed 2 bases at V and 1 base at J, with 9 bases between. CDR3 length: 15 residues. From germline, CDR1 is LNHDA and CDR2 SQIVND (reference sequence). Looking up the rest from reference TRBV19 and TRBJ1-3 gives the full variable domain: DGGITQSPKYLFRKEGQNVTLSCEQNLNHDAMYWYRQDPGQGLRLIYYSQIVNDFQKGDIAEGYSVSREKKESFPLTVTSAQKNPTAFYLCASSIYSVSGNTIYFGEGSWLTVV.

This sequence joins TRBV29-1 and TRBJ1-2, with 11 nucleotides matching TRBD1. The CDR3 totals 11 residues. V lost 7 bases to trimming and J lost 11 bases; unmatched junction nucleotides: 6. Germline lookup yields CDR1 SQVTM and CDR2 ANQGSEA. The CDR3 protein is CSGGTGGTYTF. The CDR3 DNA is TGCAGCGGGGGGACAGGGGGAACGTACACCTTC.

The V gene is TRBV7-3, the J gene TRBJ2-1; perhaps TRBD2 as D (5 bases). Deletions cut 2 bases from V and 8 bases from J, with 16 bases between. The CDR3 length is 15 residues. Germline CDR1 is SGHTA and CDR2 is FQGTGA. CDR3 residues: CASSLEGPTVHEQFF. CDR3 nucleotides: TGTGCCAGCAGCTTAGAGGGCCCTACCGTCCATGAGCAGTTCTTC.

This clone has a handful of counts. This chain links TRBV5-1 with TRBJ1-6; 11 bases are a match to TRBD1. Germline V gene lookup returns CDR1 SGHRS and CDR2 YFSETQ. The length of the CDR3 is 16 residues. The trim removed 4 bases at V and 8 bases at J, leaving 8 bases unmatched. This chain's CDR3 is CASSTRTGGSYSPLHF. Here the CDR3 DNA reads TGCGCCAGCAGCACAAGGACAGGGGGCAGTTATTCACCCCTCCACTTT.

The count of this clone is one. The CDR3 is CASMGQGANIQYF. For the CDR3, the DNA is TGCGCCAGCATGGGACAGGGGGCCAACATTCAGTACTTC. The chain uses TRBV5-1 and TRBJ2-4; 12 bases are shared with TRBD1. The CDR3 loop spans 13 amino acids. V was pared by 6 bases and J by 7 bases, with 2 bases of the junction left unmatched. Looked up from germline, CDR1 is SGHRS and CDR2 is YFSETQ.

V usage is TRBV11-3 and J usage is TRBJ2-1, with D maybe TRBD1 (5 bases). The CDR3 has 15 residues. Germline CDR1 SGHNT, CDR2 YENEEA. Trimming took 6 bases from V and 10 from J, leaving 22 bases between them. The CDR3 DNA follows: TGTGCCAGCAGTCTCCGACCAGGGTCTTCTGGAGAGCAGTTCTTC. Protein: CASSLRPGSSGEQFF.

The V call is TRBV6-5, the J call TRBJ1-1; TRBD1 is a possible D gene (5 bases). The germline V gene has CDR1 MNHEY and CDR2 SVGAGI. The CDR3 runs to 15 residues. V lost 10 bases, J lost 1 base, and 19 bases lay in between. The CDR3 region is CATRRGRGENTEAFF. Written as DNA, the CDR3 is TGTGCCACGAGGAGGGGTCGTGGGGAGAACACTGAAGCTTTCTTT.

The chain links TRBV20-1 to TRBJ2-1; 12 bases agree with TRBD2. CDR1 DFQATT and CDR2 SNEGSKA come from the germline V gene (reference sequence). The CDR3 extends over 11 amino acids. CDR3 sequence reads: CIGTSGPEQFF. In nucleotides, the CDR3 is TGCATCGGGACTAGCGGGCCCGAGCAGTTCTTC.

The chain joins TRBV5-6 to TRBJ2-2; the match to TRBD1 covers 9 bases. With V trimmed by 2 bases and J by 6 bases, 11 bases remained unmatched. The length of the CDR3 is 17 residues. Per germline, CDR1 SGHDT and CDR2 YYEEEE. The CDR3 nucleotides are TGTGCCAGCAGCTTATCTAAAGGGACAGGGTTTTCCGGGGAGCTGTTTTTT. Its protein product is CASSLSKGTGFSGELFF. Filled out from reference TRBV5-6 and TRBJ2-2, the complete variable domain reads DAGVTQSPTHLIKTRGQQVTLRCSPKSGHDTVSWYQQALGQGPQFIFQYYEEEERQRGNFPDRFSGHQFPNYSSELNVNALLLGDSALYLCASSLSKGTGFSGELFFGEGSRLTVL.

The V and J genes are TRBV28 and TRBJ1-4; 7 bases match TRBD1. The J segment lost 5 bases and the V segment lost 5 bases, leaving 8 bases of the junction unmatched. This CDR3 is built from 15 residues. Germline V CDR1 and CDR2: MDHEN, SYDVKM. The CDR3 loop reads CASSTYRGSNEKLFF. CDR3 DNA: TGTGCCAGCAGTACCTACAGGGGCTCGAATGAAAAACTGTTTTTT.

This sequence joins TRBV25-1 and TRBJ2-7; possibly TRBD2 for D (6 bases). Per the germline V gene, CDR1 is MGHDK and CDR2 is SYGVNS. V was shortened by 3 bases and J by 1 base, with 13 bases between the two germline ends. This CDR3 has 15 amino acids. The CDR3 DNA reads as TGTGCCAGCAGTGATCCGGGACTTAGATCCTACGAGCAGTACTTC. As protein: CASSDPGLRSYEQYF.